The sequence of this TCR beta chain was determined in a study of Ad26.COV2.S vaccination and SARS-CoV-2 variants. Study information: The study gave Ad26.COV2.S intramuscularly, once or twice 56 days apart. Study-level findings and limits: Researchers reported similar non-spike TCR breadth in vaccine and placebo recipients.

CDR3 size: 16 residues. The J segment lost 1 base and the V segment lost 7 bases, leaving 8 bases of the junction unmatched. From germline, CDR1 is LNHDA and CDR2 SQIVND (reference sequence). Comments on this clone: Its target is unknown.

Treatment meaning: roughly 19 received Ad26.COV2.S at low or high dose, single or two shots; about 5 received placebo; per-sample allocation not given. The samples were gathered on day 63 after the first injection of vaccine or placebo. The administered vaccine (an Ad26 vector) expressed Wuhan-strain SARS-CoV-2 spike. Using immunoSEQ multiplex PCR, the repertoire was profiled, and TCRdb retains in-frame clones only, with some absent. The table includes about 680,000 clones, approximately 88% detected once. Material: peripheral blood, obtained in a trial of Ad26.COV2.S vaccine versus placebo. This receptor was identified in a person aged 18-60 years who received the Ad26.COV2.S COVID-19 vaccine or a placebo. The rearrangement links TRBV19 to TRBJ2-2, with TRBD2 identical over 8 bases. CDR3 loop: CASTPRGLVNTGELFF. DNA for the CDR3: TGTGCCAGTACTCCACGGGGACTAGTGAACACCGGGGAGCTGTTTTTT.